This is a list of T cell receptor beta chains from one sample in a study of early T cells in non-severe SARS-CoV-2 infection. Each CDR3 protein gets one entry after TCRdb re-called the 5' RACE reads with MiXCR. Seen here are about 22,000 distinct CDR3 sequences, 4% to 5% observed once, and the top ten hold approximately 15%. Sequencing was done on a sample of whole blood. These receptors were collected from an adult who was a healthcare worker with PCR-confirmed SARS-CoV-2 infection or an uninfected control (not recorded which). Both conserved end residues are part of each CDR3. D genes are given only for firm matches. Size tells how often a clone was seen (once, few, many) or the class of an expanded clone, and some rows leave it out.

j_gene: TRBJ1-6
d_gene: .
abundance: many
v_gene: TRBV9
CDR3nt: TGTGCCAGCAGCGTATTATCCGGGTCACCCCTCCACTTT
CDR3aa: CASSVLSGSPLHF

j_gene: TRBJ2-2
d_gene: .
abundance: few
v_gene: TRBV20-1
CDR3nt: TGCAGTGCTAGGGACAAGTTAACAAACACCGGGGAGCTGTTTTTT
CDR3aa: CSARDKLTNTGELFF

j_gene: TRBJ2-7
d_gene: TRBD2
abundance: .
v_gene: TRBV27
CDR3nt: TGTGCCAGCAGTTCGGTACTAGCGGGCCCCTACGAGCAGTACTTC
CDR3aa: CASSSVLAGPYEQYF

j_gene: TRBJ1-2
d_gene: .
abundance: many
v_gene: TRBV3-1
CDR3nt: TGTGCCAGCAGCCAAGACTCCAGGGCCGGCTATGGCTACACCTTC
CDR3aa: CASSQDSRAGYGYTF

j_gene: TRBJ1-1
d_gene: .
abundance: many
v_gene: TRBV3-2
CDR3nt: TGTGCCAGCACCGTACCGGAAGGGGAAAACACTGAAGCTTTCTTT
CDR3aa: CASTVPEGENTEAFF

j_gene: TRBJ1-2
d_gene: .
abundance: few
v_gene: TRBV20-1
CDR3nt: TGCAGTGCTAACCCCGTCCGGGTTCAGGGCTACACCTTC
CDR3aa: CSANPVRVQGYTF

j_gene: TRBJ1-2
d_gene: .
abundance: .
v_gene: TRBV5-1
CDR3nt: TGCGCCAGCAGCCCCGAGGGGTCAGTCCGCTATGGCTACACCTTC
CDR3aa: CASSPEGSVRYGYTF

j_gene: TRBJ2-2
d_gene: .
abundance: .
v_gene: TRBV30
CDR3nt: TGTGCCTGGTGGACTATTGGGGCCGGGGAGCTGTTTTTT
CDR3aa: CAWWTIGAGELFF

j_gene: TRBJ2-3
d_gene: .
abundance: many
v_gene: TRBV29-1
CDR3nt: TGCAGCGTTGAAGATCGAGCTAGTCGGCAGGGTGGGACAGATACGCAGTATTTT
CDR3aa: CSVEDRASRQGGTDTQYF

j_gene: TRBJ1-1
d_gene: TRBD1
abundance: .
v_gene: TRBV9
CDR3nt: TGTGCCAGCAGCGTAACAGGGGGCACTGAAGCTTTCTTT
CDR3aa: CASSVTGGTEAFF

j_gene: TRBJ1-5
d_gene: .
abundance: many
v_gene: TRBV30
CDR3nt: TGTGCCTGGAGTGTGGCCCAGGGCCAGGGAAATCAGCCCCAGCATTTT
CDR3aa: CAWSVAQGQGNQPQHF